These 12 T cell receptor beta chains were all obtained from the same sample, sequenced in a study of blood T cell repertoires in COVID-19. The data were produced by immunoSEQ multiplex PCR, yet TCRdb's version contains in-frame clones alone and is incomplete. Among approximately 130,000 clones listed, approximately 90% were seen once. The source material was peripheral blood. These TCRs come from a human donor in a cohort sampled during active COVID-19.

This CDR3 is CASSPAGGSTDTQYF. The CDR3 DNA sequence: TGCGCCAGCAGCCCTGCAGGGGGTAGCACAGATACGCAGTATTTT. The chain carries TRBV5-1 and TRBJ2-3; the match to TRBD1 covers 7 bases. This CDR3 region has 15 residues. Germline trimming cut 4 bases from V and 0 bases from J; bases unmatched to any gene: 5. Germline CDR1 is SGHRS and CDR2 is YFSETQ.

The J gene is TRBJ1-2, the V gene TRBV5-6; TRBD1 matches 10 bases. Germline V gene sequence: CDR1 SGHDT, CDR2 YYEEEE. Trimming at V came to 2 bases and at J to 8 bases, leaving 12 bases not matched to a gene. CDR3 length: 16 amino acids. This CDR3 reads CASSFRQGASPSGYTF. As DNA, the CDR3 is TGTGCCAGCAGCTTTCGACAGGGGGCCTCCCCTAGCGGCTACACCTTC.

The chain joins TRBV28 to TRBJ2-1; no definite D call. This CDR3 spans 14 amino acids. Germline assignment: CDR1 MDHEN and CDR2 SYDVKM. V gave up 6 bases and J gave up 5 bases, with 14 bases separating them. The CDR3 spells CASSWRIFDNEQFF. DNA of the CDR3: TGTGCCAGCAGCTGGCGGATATTCGACAATGAGCAGTTCTTC.

V gene TRBV28 combines with J gene TRBJ1-5; a weak D match, TRBD1 (6 bases). Germline assignment: CDR1 MDHEN and CDR2 SYDVKM. This CDR3 has 14 residues. Trimming removed 2 bases at V and 3 bases at J, with 8 bases between. CDR3: CASSLTGNNQPQHF. In DNA, the CDR3 is TGTGCCAGCAGTTTAACAGGGAACAATCAGCCCCAGCATTTT. Based on the CDR3 plus reference TRBV28 and TRBJ1-5, the full variable domain is DVKVTQSSRYLVKRTGEKVFLECVQDMDHENMFWYRQDPGLGLRLIYFSYDVKMKEKGDIPEGYSVSREKKERFSLILESASTNQTSMYLCASSLTGNNQPQHFGDGTRLSIL.

The chain uses TRBV11-1 and TRBJ2-1; possible D gene TRBD2, 7 bases. Deletions cut 0 bases from V and 4 bases from J, with 10 bases between. Germline values: CDR1 SGHAT, CDR2 FQDESV (reference sequence). The CDR3 extends over 15 amino acids. In nucleotides, the CDR3 is TGTGCCAGCAGCTTAGCGGGAGGGACATACAATGAGCAGTTCTTC. Its protein product is CASSLAGGTYNEQFF.

The genes are TRBV5-1 and TRBJ2-7, with D tentatively TRBD1 (5 bases). Looked up from germline, CDR1 is SGHRS and CDR2 is YFSETQ. The CDR3 covers 13 residues. Trimming pared 4 bases from V and 3 bases from J, leaving 11 bases between. CDR3 sequence reads: CASSAQGFYEQYF. In DNA form, the CDR3 reads TGCGCCAGCAGCGCGCAGGGCTTCTACGAGCAGTACTTC.

This clone was recorded once. This rearrangement joins TRBV27 to TRBJ2-5; a weak D match, TRBD1 (5 bases). CDR1 is MNHEY, CDR2 SMNVEV, per germline (reference sequence). V was trimmed by 1 base and J by 5 bases, leaving 8 bases between them. The length of the CDR3 is 13 residues. The CDR3 region has the DNA TGTGCCAGCAGTTTATGGCAGGGTGAGACCCAGTACTTC. Translation gives CASSLWQGETQYF.

The chain recombines TRBV5-1 with TRBJ2-6, with TRBD1 matching 7 bases. V dropped 0 bases and J dropped 1; count of bases not matched to a gene: 10. This CDR3 contains 19 residues. The germline CDR1 and CDR2 sequences are SGHRS and YFSETQ. The CDR3 DNA reads as TGCGCCAGCAGCTTGGAAGGGGGCAGCCGGACGTCTGGGGCCAACGTCCTGACTTTC. Translating gives CASSLEGGSRTSGANVLTF.

This clone was seen a single time. The V call is TRBV5-1, the J call TRBJ2-3; 10 bases agree with TRBD1. The CDR3 extends over 19 amino acids. The ends lost 0 bases at V and 1 base at J; junction bases unmatched: 11. The germline V gene has CDR1 SGHRS and CDR2 YFSETQ. The DNA of the CDR3 is TGCGCCAGCAGCTTGGAACCGACAGGGGGCCAATTCCGCACAGATACGCAGTATTTT. Its protein is CASSLEPTGGQFRTDTQYF.

The rearrangement uses TRBV4-1 and TRBJ2-7; 8 nucleotides line up with TRBD1. The trim removed 5 bases at V and 6 bases at J, leaving 9 bases unmatched. The CDR3 has 14 residues. CDR1 and CDR2 from the germline V gene are MGHRA and YSYEKL. The CDR3 nucleotides read TGCGCCAGCAGCACCGGGACAGGTAGTTTCGAGCAGTACTTC. This codes for CASSTGTGSFEQYF.

The chain is built from TRBV3-1 (or the pseudogene TRBV3-2) and TRBJ2-5, with TRBD1 matching 11 bases. CDR1 is LGHDT, CDR2 YNNKEL, per germline (reference sequence). Germline trimming cut 5 bases from V and 7 bases from J; bases unmatched to any gene: 12. This CDR3 spans 16 amino acids. The CDR3 DNA reads TGTGCCAGCAGCTCGCGGACAGGGGGCGCAGGTTGGACCCAGTACTTC. Its protein is CASSSRTGGAGWTQYF.

The chain has TRBV6-2 or TRBV6-3 and TRBJ2-7, with TRBD2 matching 9 bases. V lost 5 bases and J lost 1; bases outside the gene matches: 3. This CDR3 is 14 amino acids long. Germline V gene sequence: CDR1 MNHEY, CDR2 SVGEGT. In nucleotides, the CDR3 is TGTGCCAGCAGTCAGAGCGGGAGGTCCTACGAGCAGTACTTC. Translating gives CASSQSGRSYEQYF.